This section outlines one T cell receptor (beta chain) sequence together with its context. These data come from a study of T cells in tumors and immune-related adverse events. The CDR3 totals 12 residues. CDR1 and CDR2 (germline): SGHRS, YFSETQ. Trimming pared 2 bases from V and 8 bases from J, leaving 8 bases between. Produced via immunoSEQ multiplex PCR; TCRdb's table is partial and in-frame only. The sample has about 20,000 clones; 85% to 95% are singletons. The sequence derives from a female donor with metastatic renal cell carcinoma. The sequencing here drew on lymph node tissue, taken from a patient treated with anti-PD-1 therapy. The chain links TRBV5-1 to TRBJ1-5; D gene ambiguous. The CDR3 DNA is TGCGCCAGCAGCTTCCGGAGAAAGCCCCAGCATTTT. It translates to CASSFRRKPQHF.